These 9 T cell receptor beta chains were all obtained from the same sample, sequenced in a study of blood T cell repertoires in COVID-19. This table comes from immunoSEQ multiplex PCR, and its TCRdb copy is limited to in-frame clones, with some not included. The table has around 300,000 clones, nearly 90% seen once. Sequenced material: PBMCs or T cells enriched from blood (not recorded which). The receptors stem from a woman aged 25-40 years who had recovered from COVID-19.

The chain combines TRBV7-2 with TRBJ2-7; no clear D. The CDR3 length is 13 residues. V lost 2 bases and J lost 3, with 8 bases in between. Germline loops: CDR1 SGHTA, CDR2 FQGNSA. The DNA of the CDR3 is TGTGCCAGCAGCTTAAACAAAAACTACGAGCAGTACTTC. The encoded protein is CASSLNKNYEQYF.

There are a few counts of this clone. The genes are TRBV7-3 and TRBJ2-3; perhaps TRBD1 as D (5 bases). Germline V CDR1 and CDR2: SGHTA, FQGTGA. The CDR3 spans 14 residues. Trimming removed 5 bases from V and 0 bases from J, with 9 bases in between. The CDR3: CASSQGPSTDTQYF. DNA for the CDR3: TGTGCCAGCAGCCAGGGTCCTAGCACAGATACGCAGTATTTT. Looking up the rest from reference TRBV7-3 and TRBJ2-3 gives the full variable domain: GAGVSQTPSNKVTEKGKYVELRCDPISGHTALYWYRQSLGQGPEFLIYFQGTGAADDSGLPNDRFFAVRPEGSVSTLKIQRTERGDSAVYLCASSQGPSTDTQYFGPGTRLTVL.

This chain joins TRBV19 and TRBJ1-1, with D possibly matching TRBD1 (5 bases). Germline CDR1 is LNHDA and CDR2 is SQIVND (reference sequence). The CDR3 sequence is 14 residues long. V gave up 4 bases and J gave up 4 bases, with 13 bases separating them. In DNA form, the CDR3 reads TGTGCCAGTAGTACCGGTGACAGCGTCACTGAAGCTTTCTTT. Amino acid sequence: CASSTGDSVTEAFF. Full variable domain (remainder filled in from reference TRBV19 and TRBJ1-1): DGGITQSPKYLFRKEGQNVTLSCEQNLNHDAMYWYRQDPGQGLRLIYYSQIVNDFQKGDIAEGYSVSREKKESFPLTVTSAQKNPTAFYLCASSTGDSVTEAFFGQGTRLTVV.

The rearrangement joins TRBV27 to TRBJ1-6, with D perhaps matching TRBD1 (5 bases). Germline CDR1 MNHEY, CDR2 SMNVEV (reference sequence). This CDR3 comprises 14 residues. The V end lost 1 base, the J end lost 6 bases, and 7 bases lay between the germline ends. The chain's CDR3 is CASSLYRGNSPLHF. The DNA for the CDR3 is TGTGCCAGCAGTTTATATAGGGGTAATTCACCCCTCCACTTT.

In nucleotides, the CDR3 is TGTGCCAGCAGCGCCGGGACAGGGGACGAGCAGTACTTC. Protein: CASSAGTGDEQYF. This rearrangement joins TRBV9 to TRBJ2-7, with 10 positions matching TRBD1. This CDR3 comprises 13 residues. Looked up from germline, CDR1 is SGDLS and CDR2 is YYNGEE. Trimming removed 3 bases from V and 5 bases from J; junction bases left unmatched: 2.

The chain uses TRBV30 and TRBJ2-3; the D gene is possibly TRBD1 (6 bases). This CDR3 contains 15 residues. V was cut by 3 bases and J by 6 bases, with 19 bases left in between. The germline V gene has CDR1 GTSNPN and CDR2 SVGIG (reference sequence). The CDR3 protein is CAWSADRLAGDTQYF. The CDR3 bases are TGTGCCTGGAGCGCTGACAGGTTAGCTGGGGATACGCAGTATTTT. Based on the CDR3 plus reference TRBV30 and TRBJ2-3, the full variable domain is SQTIHQWPATLVQPVGSPLSLECTVEGTSNPNLYWYRQAAGRGLQLLFYSVGIGQISSEVPQNLSASRPQDRQFILSSKKLLLSDSGFYLCAWSADRLAGDTQYFGPGTRLTVL.

This chain joins TRBV7-2 and TRBJ1-6; 9 bases align to TRBD1. V shed 10 bases, J shed 11 bases, and the junction held 12 bases outside the gene matches. Germline V lookup: CDR1 SGHTA, CDR2 FQGNSA. The CDR3 runs 14 residues. In nucleotides, the CDR3 is TGTGCCACCACGGTGGGGACAGGGACTACACCCCTCCACTTT. This translates into CATTVGTGTTPLHF.

The rearrangement joins TRBV6-5 to TRBJ2-7; D might be TRBD2 (7 bases). The ends were cut back, 2 bases at V and 3 bases at J, with 14 bases in the middle. Germline V gene sequence: CDR1 MNHEY, CDR2 SVGAGI. The CDR3 runs to 15 residues. The CDR3 DNA follows: TGTGCCAGCAGTTACCATCCGGGGGGCCTCTACGAGCAGTACTTC. It is translated as CASSYHPGGLYEQYF.

The chain carries TRBV4-1 and TRBJ1-4; D is ambiguous. Germline lookup yields CDR1 MGHRA and CDR2 YSYEKL. The V end lost 6 bases, the J end lost 5 bases, and 19 bases lay between the germline ends. This CDR3 comprises 16 residues. In DNA, the CDR3 is TGCGCCAGCAGTCAGGAGTGGTCGAGGGCGAATGAAAAACTGTTTTTT. Translated: CASSQEWSRANEKLFF.